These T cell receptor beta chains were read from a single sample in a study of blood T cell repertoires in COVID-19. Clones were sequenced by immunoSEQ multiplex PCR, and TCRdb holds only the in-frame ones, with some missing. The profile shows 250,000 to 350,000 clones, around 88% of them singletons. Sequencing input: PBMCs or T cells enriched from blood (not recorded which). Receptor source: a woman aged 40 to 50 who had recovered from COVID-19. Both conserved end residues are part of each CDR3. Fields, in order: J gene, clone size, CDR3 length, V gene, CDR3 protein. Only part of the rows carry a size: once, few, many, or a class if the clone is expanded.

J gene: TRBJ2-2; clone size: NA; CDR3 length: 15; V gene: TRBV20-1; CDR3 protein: CSASSDSSFTGELFF
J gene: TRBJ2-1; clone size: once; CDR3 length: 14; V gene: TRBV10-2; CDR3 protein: CASSVLAGGGEQFF
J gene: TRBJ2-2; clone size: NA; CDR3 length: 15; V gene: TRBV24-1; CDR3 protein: CATSDFPRGTGELFF
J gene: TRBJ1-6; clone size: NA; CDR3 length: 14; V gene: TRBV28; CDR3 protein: CASRIQPNNSPLHF
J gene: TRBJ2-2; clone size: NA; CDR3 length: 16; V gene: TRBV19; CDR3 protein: CASRKNSGGRTGELFF
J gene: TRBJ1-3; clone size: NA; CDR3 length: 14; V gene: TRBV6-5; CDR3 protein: CASSYRLGRGTIYF
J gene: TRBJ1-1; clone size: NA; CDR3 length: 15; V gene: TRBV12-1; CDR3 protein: CASSFFARGDTEAFF
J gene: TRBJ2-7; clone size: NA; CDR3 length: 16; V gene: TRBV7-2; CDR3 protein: CASSAQKGGFLYEQYF
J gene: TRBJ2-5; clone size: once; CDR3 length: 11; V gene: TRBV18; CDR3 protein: CASSPEETQYF
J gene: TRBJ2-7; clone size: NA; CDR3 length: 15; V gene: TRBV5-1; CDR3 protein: CASSPGERAPYEQYF
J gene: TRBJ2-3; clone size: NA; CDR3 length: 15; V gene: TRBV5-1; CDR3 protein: CASSSSGTRIDTQYF
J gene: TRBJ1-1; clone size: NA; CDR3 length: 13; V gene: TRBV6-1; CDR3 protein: CASSEFVDTEAFF
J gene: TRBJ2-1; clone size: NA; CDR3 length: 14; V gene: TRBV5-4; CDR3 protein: CASSLDSGTNEQFF
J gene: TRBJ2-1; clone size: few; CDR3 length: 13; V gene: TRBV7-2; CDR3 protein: CASSLKGDSEQFF
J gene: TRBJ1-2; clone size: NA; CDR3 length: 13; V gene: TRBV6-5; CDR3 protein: CASSSRQGVGYTF
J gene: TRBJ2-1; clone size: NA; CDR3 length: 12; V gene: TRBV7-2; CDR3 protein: CASSLQRGEQFF
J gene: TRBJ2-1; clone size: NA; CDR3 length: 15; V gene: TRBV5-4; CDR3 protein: CASSLFGPTNNEQFF
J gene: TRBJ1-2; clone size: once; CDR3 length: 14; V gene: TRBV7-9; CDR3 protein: CASSPQGAKYGYTF
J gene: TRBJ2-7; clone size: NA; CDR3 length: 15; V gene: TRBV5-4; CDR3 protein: CASSLGGLAASGQYF
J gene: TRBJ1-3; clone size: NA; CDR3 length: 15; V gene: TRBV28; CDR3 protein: CASSPQGSTAGTIYF
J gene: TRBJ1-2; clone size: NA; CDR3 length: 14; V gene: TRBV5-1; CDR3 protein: CASSFSDTRYGYTF
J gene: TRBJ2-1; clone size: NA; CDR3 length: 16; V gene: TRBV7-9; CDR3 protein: CASREPGLASRNEQFF
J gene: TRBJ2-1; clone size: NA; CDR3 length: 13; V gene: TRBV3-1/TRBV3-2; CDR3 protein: CASSPGLARPQFF
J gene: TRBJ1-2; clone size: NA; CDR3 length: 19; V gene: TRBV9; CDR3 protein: CASSVVQFGTAYTDYGYTF